Sequencing of this TCR beta chain was carried out in a study of blood T cell repertoires in COVID-19. Study information: In each case, the material was cDNA or gDNA derived from T cells, B-cell-depleted T cells, or PBMCs.

Methods used by the authors: The authors estimated nucleated cell counts from reference gene primer amplification. Generated by immunoSEQ multiplex PCR, the TCRdb table keeps only in-frame clones and is missing some. That table supplies the V and J calls and clone size; D and trimming were determined from the DNA. The sample carries roughly 130,000 clones, around 84% recorded once. Seattle cases were enrolled at active infection and followed longitudinally. Material: peripheral blood. The TCR sequence derives from a man in his thirties or forties with COVID-19, enrolled during active disease.

The CDR3 DNA sequence: TGTGCCAGCAGTTTAGCAAGGAGCTACGAGCAGTACTTC. This encodes CASSLARSYEQYF. The chain recombines TRBV28 with TRBJ2-7; D is uncertain. V lost 2 bases to trimming and J lost 3 bases, with 8 bases between them. The CDR3 loop spans 13 amino acids. The germline gives CDR1 MDHEN, CDR2 SYDVKM.